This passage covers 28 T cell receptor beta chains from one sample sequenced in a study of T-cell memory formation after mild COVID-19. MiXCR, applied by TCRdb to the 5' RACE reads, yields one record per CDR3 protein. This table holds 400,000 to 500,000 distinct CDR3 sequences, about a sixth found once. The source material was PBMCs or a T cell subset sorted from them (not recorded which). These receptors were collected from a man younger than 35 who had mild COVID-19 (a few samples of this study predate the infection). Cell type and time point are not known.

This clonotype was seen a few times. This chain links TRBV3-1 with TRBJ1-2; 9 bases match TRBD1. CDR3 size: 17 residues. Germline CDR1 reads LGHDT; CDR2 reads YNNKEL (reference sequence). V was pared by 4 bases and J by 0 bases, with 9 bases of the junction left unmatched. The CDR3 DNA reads TGTGCCAGCAGCCTACTAGGGACAGGGATGACTAACTATGGCTACACCTTC. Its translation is CASSLLGTGMTNYGYTF.

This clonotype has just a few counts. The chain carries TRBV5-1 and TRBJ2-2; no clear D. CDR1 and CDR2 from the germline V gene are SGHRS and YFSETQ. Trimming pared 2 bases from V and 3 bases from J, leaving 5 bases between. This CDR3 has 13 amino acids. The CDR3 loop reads CASSFRYTGELFF. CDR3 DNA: TGCGCCAGCAGCTTCAGATACACCGGGGAGCTGTTTTTT.

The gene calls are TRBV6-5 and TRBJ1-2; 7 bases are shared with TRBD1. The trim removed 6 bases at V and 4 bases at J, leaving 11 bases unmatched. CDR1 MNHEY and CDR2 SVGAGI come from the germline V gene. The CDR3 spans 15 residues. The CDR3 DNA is TGTGCCAGCAGGTCGTTGGTCAGGGGGGGCTATGGCTACACCTTC. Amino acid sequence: CASRSLVRGGYGYTF.

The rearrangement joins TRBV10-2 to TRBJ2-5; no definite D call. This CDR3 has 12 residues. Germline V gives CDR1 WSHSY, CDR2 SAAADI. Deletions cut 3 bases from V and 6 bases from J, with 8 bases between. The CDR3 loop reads CASSDRGQTQYF. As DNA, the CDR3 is TGCGCCAGCAGTGACCGCGGTCAGACCCAGTACTTC.

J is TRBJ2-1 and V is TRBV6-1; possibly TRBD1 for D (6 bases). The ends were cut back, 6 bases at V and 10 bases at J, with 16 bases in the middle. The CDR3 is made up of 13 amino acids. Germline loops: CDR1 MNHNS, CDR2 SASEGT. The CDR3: CASRGHRAWEQFF. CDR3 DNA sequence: TGTGCCAGCAGAGGGCACAGGGCTTGGGAGCAGTTCTTC.

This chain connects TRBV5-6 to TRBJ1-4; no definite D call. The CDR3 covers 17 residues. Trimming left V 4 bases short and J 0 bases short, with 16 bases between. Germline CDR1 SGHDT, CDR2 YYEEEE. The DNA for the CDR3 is TGTGCCAGCAGCCGCGGCCTGACCCCCGCAACTAATGAAAAACTGTTTTTT. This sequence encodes CASSRGLTPATNEKLFF. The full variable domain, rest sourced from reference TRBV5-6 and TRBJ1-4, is DAGVTQSPTHLIKTRGQQVTLRCSPKSGHDTVSWYQQALGQGPQFIFQYYEEEERQRGNFPDRFSGHQFPNYSSELNVNALLLGDSALYLCASSRGLTPATNEKLFFGSGTQLSVL.

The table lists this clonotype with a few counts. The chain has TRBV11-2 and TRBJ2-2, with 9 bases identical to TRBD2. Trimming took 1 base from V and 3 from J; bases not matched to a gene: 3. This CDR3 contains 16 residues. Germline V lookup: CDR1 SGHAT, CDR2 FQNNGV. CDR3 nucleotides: TGTGCCAGCAGCTTAGTAGCGGGGGCTTACACCGGGGAGCTGTTTTTT. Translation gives CASSLVAGAYTGELFF.

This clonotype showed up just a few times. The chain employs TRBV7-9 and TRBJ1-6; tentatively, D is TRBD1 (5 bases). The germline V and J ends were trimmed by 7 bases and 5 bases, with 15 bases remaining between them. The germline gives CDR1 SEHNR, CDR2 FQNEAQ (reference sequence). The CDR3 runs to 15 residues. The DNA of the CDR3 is TGTGCCAGCAAGTTACGGGACGGAAATAATTCACCCCTCCACTTT. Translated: CASKLRDGNNSPLHF. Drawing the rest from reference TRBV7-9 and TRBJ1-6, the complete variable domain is DTGVSQNPRHKITKRGQNVTFRCDPISEHNRLYWYRQTLGQGPEFLTYFQNEAQLEKSRLLSDRFSAERPKGSFSTLEIQRTEQGDSAMYLCASKLRDGNNSPLHFGNGTRLTVT.

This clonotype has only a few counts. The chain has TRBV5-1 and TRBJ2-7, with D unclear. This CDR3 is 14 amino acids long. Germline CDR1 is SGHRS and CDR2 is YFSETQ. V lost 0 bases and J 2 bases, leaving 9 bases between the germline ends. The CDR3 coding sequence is TGCGCCAGCAGCTTGGAGGGTAGAACCTACGAGCAGTACTTC. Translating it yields CASSLEGRTYEQYF.

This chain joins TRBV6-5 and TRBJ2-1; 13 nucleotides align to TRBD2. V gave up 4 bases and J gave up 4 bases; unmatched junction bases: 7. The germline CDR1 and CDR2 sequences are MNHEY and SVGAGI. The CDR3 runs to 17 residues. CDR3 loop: CASSSGTSGARYNEQFF. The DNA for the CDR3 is TGTGCCAGCAGTTCCGGGACTAGCGGGGCCCGATACAATGAGCAGTTCTTC.

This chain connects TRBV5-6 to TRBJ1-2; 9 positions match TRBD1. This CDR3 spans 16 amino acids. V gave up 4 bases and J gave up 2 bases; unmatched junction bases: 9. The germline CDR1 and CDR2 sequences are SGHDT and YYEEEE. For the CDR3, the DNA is TGTGCCAGCAGCCCCCCCTGGACAGGGGCCAACTATGGCTACACCTTC. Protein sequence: CASSPPWTGANYGYTF.

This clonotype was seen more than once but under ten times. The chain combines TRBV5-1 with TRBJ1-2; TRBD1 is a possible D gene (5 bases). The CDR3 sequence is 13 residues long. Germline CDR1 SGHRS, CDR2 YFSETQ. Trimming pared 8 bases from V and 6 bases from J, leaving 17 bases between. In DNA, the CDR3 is TGCGCCAGTAGAACCGGGGCAAATGATGGCTACACCTTC. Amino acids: CASRTGANDGYTF.

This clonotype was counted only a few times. The CDR3 loop is CASSPTRGKGYGYTF. The DNA of the CDR3 is TGTGCCAGCAGCCCCACGAGGGGGAAGGGCTATGGCTACACCTTC. The genes are TRBV7-9 and TRBJ1-2; TRBD1 might be the D (6 bases). The CDR3 length is 15 residues. Trimming took 5 bases from V and 4 from J, leaving 17 bases between them. Germline CDR1 reads SEHNR; CDR2 reads FQNEAQ (reference sequence). Looking up the rest from reference TRBV7-9 and TRBJ1-2 gives the full variable domain: DTGVSQNPRHKITKRGQNVTFRCDPISEHNRLYWYRQTLGQGPEFLTYFQNEAQLEKSRLLSDRFSAERPKGSFSTLEIQRTEQGDSAMYLCASSPTRGKGYGYTFGSGTRLTVV.

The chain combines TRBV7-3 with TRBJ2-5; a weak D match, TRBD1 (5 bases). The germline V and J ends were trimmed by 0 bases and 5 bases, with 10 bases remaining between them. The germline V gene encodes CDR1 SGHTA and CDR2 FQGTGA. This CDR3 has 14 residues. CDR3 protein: CASSLTGPPETQYF. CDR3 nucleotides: TGTGCCAGCAGCTTAACGGGGCCCCCGGAGACCCAGTACTTC. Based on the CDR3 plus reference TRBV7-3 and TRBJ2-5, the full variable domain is GAGVSQTPSNKVTEKGKYVELRCDPISGHTALYWYRQSLGQGPEFLIYFQGTGAADDSGLPNDRFFAVRPEGSVSTLKIQRTERGDSAVYLCASSLTGPPETQYFGPGTRLLVL.

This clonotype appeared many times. The CDR3 DNA follows: TGTGCCAGCAGCTGGGCGACAGGGCGAGAGACCCAGTACTTC. It specifies CASSWATGRETQYF. The rearrangement joins TRBV5-6 to TRBJ2-5, with TRBD1 matching over 7 bases. The CDR3 is 14 amino acids. CDR1 and CDR2 (germline): SGHDT, YYEEEE. Losses at the gene ends were 3 bases for V and 4 bases for J; bases not matched to a gene: 6.

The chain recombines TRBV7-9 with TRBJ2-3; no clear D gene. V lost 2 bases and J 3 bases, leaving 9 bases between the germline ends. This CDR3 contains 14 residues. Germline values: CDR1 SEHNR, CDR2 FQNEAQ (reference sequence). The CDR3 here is CASSLNKMTDTQYF. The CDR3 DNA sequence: TGTGCCAGCAGCTTAAACAAGATGACAGATACGCAGTATTTT. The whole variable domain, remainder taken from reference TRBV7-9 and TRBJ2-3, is DTGVSQNPRHKITKRGQNVTFRCDPISEHNRLYWYRQTLGQGPEFLTYFQNEAQLEKSRLLSDRFSAERPKGSFSTLEIQRTEQGDSAMYLCASSLNKMTDTQYFGPGTRLTVL.

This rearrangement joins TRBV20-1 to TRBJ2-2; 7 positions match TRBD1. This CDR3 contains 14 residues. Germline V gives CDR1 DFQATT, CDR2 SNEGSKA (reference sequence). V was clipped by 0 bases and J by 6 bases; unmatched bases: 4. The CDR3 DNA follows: TGCAGTGCTAGAGATCCGCAGGGGGCCGGGGAGCTGTTTTTT. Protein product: CSARDPQGAGELFF.

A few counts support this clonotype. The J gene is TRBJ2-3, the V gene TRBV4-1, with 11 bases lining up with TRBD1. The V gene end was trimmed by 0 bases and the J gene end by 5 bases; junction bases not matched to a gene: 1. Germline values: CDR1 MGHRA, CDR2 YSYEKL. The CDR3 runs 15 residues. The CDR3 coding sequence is TGCGCCAGCAGCCAAGACGGGACAGGGGGAGATACGCAGTATTTT. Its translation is CASSQDGTGGDTQYF.

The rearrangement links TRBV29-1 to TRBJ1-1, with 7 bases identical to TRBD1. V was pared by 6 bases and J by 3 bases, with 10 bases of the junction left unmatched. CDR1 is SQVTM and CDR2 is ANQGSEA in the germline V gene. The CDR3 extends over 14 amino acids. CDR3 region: CSVTGVPRDTEAFF. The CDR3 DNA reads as TGCAGCGTCACAGGGGTCCCTAGGGACACTGAAGCTTTCTTT. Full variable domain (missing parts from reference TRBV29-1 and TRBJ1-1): SAVISQKPSRDICQRGTSLTIQCQVDSQVTMMFWYRQQPGQSLTLIATANQGSEATYESGFVIDKFPISRPNLTFSTLTVSNMSPEDSSIYLCSVTGVPRDTEAFFGQGTRLTVV.

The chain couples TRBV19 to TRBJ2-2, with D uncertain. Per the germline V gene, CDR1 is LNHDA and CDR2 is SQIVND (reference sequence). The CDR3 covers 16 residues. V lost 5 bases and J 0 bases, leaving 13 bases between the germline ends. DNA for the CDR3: TGTGCCAGTAGTTCCCCAGTTAACGCGAACACCGGGGAGCTGTTTTTT. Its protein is CASSSPVNANTGELFF.

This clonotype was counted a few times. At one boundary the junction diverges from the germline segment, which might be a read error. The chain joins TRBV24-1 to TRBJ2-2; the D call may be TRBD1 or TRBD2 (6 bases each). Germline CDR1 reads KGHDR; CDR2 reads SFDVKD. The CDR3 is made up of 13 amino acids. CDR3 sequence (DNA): TGTGCCACCAGTGACCGGACAGCCGGGGGGCTGTTTTTT. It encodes CATSDRTAGGLFF.

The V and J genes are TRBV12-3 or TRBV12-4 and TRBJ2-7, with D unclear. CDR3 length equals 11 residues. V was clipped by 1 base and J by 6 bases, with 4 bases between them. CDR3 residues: CASSLGSEQYV. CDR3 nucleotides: TGTGCCAGCAGTTTAGGTAGCGAGCAGTACGTC.

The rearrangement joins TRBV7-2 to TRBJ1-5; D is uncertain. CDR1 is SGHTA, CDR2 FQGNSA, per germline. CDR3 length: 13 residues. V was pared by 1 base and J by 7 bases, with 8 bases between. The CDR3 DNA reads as TGTGCCAGCAGCTTAGGGTCGGGACAGCCCCAGCATTTT. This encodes CASSLGSGQPQHF.

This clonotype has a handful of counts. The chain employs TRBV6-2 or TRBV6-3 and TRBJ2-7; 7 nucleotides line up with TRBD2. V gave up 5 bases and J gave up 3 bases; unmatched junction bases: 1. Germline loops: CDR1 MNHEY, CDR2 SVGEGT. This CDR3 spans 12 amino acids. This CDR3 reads CASSERGYEQYV. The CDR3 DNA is TGTGCCAGCAGTGAGCGGGGCTACGAGCAGTACGTC.

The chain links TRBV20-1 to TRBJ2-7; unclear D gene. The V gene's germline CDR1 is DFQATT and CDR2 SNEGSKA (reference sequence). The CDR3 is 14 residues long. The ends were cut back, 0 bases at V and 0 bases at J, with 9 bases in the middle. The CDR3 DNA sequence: TGCAGTGCTAGAGATCGGATTAGCTCCTACGAGCAGTACGTC. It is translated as CSARDRISSYEQYV.

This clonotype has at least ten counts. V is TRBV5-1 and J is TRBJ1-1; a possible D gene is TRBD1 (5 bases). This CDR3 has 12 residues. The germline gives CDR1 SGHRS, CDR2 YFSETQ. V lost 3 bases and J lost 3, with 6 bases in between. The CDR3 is CASSSGDTEAFF. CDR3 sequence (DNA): TGCGCCAGCAGCTCGGGGGACACTGAAGCTTTCTTT.

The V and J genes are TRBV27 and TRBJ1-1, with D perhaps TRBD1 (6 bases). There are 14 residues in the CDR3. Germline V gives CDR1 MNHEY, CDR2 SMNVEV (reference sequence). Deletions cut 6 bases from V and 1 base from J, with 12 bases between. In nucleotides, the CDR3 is TGTGCCAGCAGCTGGGGGGCTTCGAACACTGAAGCTTTCTTT. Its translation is CASSWGASNTEAFF.

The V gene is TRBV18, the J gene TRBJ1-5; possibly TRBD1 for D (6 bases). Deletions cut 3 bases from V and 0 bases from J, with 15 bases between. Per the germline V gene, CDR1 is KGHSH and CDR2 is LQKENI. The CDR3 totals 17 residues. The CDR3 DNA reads TGTGCCAGCTCACCCCCTACAGGGACCTATAGCAATCAGCCCCAGCATTTT. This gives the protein CASSPPTGTYSNQPQHF.